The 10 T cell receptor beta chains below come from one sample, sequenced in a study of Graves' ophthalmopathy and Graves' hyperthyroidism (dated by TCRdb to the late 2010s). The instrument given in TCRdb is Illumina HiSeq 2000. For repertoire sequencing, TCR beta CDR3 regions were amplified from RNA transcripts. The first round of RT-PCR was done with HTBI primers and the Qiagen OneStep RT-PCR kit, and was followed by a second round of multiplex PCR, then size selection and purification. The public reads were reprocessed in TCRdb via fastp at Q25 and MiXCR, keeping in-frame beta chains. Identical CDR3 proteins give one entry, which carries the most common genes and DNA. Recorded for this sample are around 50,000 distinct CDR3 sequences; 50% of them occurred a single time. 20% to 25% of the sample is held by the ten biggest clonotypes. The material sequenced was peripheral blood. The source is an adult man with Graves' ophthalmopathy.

The chain's CDR3 is CSVEDHREGTGELFF. CDR3 in DNA: TGCAGCGTTGAAGATCACCGGGAAGGGACCGGGGAGCTGTTTTTT. The chain carries TRBV29-1 and TRBJ2-2, with TRBD2 as a possible D gene (5 bases). The germline V and J ends were trimmed by 0 bases and 5 bases, with 13 bases remaining between them. Germline CDR1 and CDR2: SQVTM and ANQGSEA. The CDR3 totals 15 residues.

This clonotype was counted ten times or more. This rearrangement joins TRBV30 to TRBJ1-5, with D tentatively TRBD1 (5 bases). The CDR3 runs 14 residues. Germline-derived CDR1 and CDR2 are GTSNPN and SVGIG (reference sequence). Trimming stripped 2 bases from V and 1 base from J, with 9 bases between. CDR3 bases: TGTGCCTGGAGTCCAGGGACGAGCAATCAGCCCCAGCATTTT. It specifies CAWSPGTSNQPQHF.

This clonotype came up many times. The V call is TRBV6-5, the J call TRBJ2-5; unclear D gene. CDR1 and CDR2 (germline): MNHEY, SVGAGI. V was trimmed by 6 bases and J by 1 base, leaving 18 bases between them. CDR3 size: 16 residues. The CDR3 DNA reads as TGTGCCAGCAGCCGTTCCACATTAACCTCCCAAGAGACCCAGTACTTC. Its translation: CASSRSTLTSQETQYF.

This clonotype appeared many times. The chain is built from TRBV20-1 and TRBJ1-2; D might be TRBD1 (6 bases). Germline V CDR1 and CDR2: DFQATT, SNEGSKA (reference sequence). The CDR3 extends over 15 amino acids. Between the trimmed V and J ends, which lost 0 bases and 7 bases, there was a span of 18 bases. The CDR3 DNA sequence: TGCAGTGCTAGAGATCCTACTTTGGGGGGCGGTGGCTACACCTTC. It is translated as CSARDPTLGGGGYTF.

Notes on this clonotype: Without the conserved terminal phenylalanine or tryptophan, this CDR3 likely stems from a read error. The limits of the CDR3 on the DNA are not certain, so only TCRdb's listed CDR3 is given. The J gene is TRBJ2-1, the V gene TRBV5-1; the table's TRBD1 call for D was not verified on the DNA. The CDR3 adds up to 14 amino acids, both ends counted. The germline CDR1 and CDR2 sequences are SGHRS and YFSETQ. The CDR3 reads CASPGGKAPTMSSC.

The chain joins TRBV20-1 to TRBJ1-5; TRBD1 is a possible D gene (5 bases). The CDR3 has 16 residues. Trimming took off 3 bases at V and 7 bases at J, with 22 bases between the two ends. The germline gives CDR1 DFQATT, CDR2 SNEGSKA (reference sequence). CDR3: CSASPGRAGSGQPQHF. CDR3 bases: TGCAGTGCTAGCCCCGGGAGGGCAGGGTCCGGGCAGCCCCAGCATTTT.

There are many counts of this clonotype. The DNA for the CDR3 is TGTGCCAGCAGTTTAAAAAGGGAAAGTGGCTACACCTTC. Encoded protein: CASSLKRESGYTF. This chain joins TRBV12-3 or TRBV12-4 and TRBJ1-2; D is undetermined. Trimming took off 2 bases at V and 7 bases at J, with 11 bases between the two ends. The CDR3 consists of 13 residues.

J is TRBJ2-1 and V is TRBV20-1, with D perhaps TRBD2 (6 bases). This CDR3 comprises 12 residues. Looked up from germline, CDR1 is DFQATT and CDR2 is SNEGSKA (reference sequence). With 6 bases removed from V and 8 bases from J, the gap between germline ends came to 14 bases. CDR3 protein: CSAPGSIHEQFF. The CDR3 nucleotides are TGCAGTGCACCCGGGAGTATTCATGAGCAGTTCTTC.

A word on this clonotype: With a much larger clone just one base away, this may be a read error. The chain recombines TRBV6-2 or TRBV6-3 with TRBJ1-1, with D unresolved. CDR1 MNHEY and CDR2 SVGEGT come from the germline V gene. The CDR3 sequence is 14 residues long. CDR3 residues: CASSYSIGETEASF. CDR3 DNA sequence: TGTGCCAGCAGTTACTCGATAGGCGAGACTGAAGCTTCCTTT.

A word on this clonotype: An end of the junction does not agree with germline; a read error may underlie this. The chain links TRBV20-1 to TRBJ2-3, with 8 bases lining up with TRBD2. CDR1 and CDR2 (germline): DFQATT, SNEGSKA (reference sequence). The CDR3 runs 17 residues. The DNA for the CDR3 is TGCAGTGCTGGGGGGGGCCAAACTAGCGGTATCACAGATACGCAGTGTTTT. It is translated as CSAGGGQTSGITDTQCF.